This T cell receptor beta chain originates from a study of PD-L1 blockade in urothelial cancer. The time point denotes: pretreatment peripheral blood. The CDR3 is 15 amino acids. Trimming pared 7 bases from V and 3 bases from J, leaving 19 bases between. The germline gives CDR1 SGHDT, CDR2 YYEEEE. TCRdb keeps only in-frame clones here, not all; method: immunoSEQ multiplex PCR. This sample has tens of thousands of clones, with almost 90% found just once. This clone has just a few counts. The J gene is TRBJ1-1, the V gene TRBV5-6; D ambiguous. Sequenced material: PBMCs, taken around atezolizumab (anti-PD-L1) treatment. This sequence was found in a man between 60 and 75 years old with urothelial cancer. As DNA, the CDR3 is TGTGCCAGCCTAAGTTCGAAACAGCCATACACTGAAGCTTTCTTT. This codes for CASLSSKQPYTEAFF.